This T cell receptor (beta chain) is drawn from a study of T cell responses to AZD1222 COVID-19 vaccine. Assay used: immunoSEQ multiplex PCR; TCRdb lists only in-frame clones, some missing. Among some 180,000 clones, 80% to 95% were seen once, and the ten largest hold more than 9%. This CDR3 contains 15 residues. Germline V gene sequence: CDR1 ENHRY, CDR2 SYGVKD. With 0 bases removed from V and 5 bases from J, the gap between germline ends came to 13 bases. The chain is built from TRBV10-3 and TRBJ2-5; D gene uncertain. The specimen was peripheral blood, collected on day 0 of AZD1222 vaccination. The clonotype was recovered from an adult in good health. The CDR3 region is CAISESRQARETQYF. CDR3 DNA sequence: TGTGCCATCAGTGAGTCGAGGCAGGCCCGCGAGACCCAGTACTTC.